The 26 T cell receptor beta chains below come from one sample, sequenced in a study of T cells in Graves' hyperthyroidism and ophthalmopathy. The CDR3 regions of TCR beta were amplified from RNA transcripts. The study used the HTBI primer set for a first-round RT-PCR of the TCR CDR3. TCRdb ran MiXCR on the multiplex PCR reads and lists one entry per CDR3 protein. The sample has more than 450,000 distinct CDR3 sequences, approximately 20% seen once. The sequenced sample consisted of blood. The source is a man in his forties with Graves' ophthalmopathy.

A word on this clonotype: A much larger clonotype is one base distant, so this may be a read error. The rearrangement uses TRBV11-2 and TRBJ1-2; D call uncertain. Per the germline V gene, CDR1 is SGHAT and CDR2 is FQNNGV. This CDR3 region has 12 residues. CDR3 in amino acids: CPSSRSTSGYTF. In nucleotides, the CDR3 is TGTCCCAGCAGCAGATCCACCTCTGGCTACACCTTC.

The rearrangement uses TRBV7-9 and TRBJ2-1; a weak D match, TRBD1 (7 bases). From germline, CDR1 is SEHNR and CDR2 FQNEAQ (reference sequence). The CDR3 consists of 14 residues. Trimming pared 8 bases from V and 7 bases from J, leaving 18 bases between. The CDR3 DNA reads TGTGCCAGCGCAGGCGGGACAGCGCAAAATGAGCAGTTCTTC. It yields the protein CASAGGTAQNEQFF.

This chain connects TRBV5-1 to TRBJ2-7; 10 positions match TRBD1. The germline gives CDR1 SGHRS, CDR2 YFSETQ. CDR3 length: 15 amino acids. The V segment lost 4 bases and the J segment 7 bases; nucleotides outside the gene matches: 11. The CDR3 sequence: CASSLAGQGVDEQYF. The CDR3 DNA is TGCGCCAGCAGCCTCGCAGGACAGGGGGTAGATGAGCAGTACTTC.

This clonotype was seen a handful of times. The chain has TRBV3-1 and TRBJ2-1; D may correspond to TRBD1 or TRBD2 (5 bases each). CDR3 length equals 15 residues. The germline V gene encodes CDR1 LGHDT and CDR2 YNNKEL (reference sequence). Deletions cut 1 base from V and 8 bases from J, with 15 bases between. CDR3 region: CASSQAGPIAHEQFF. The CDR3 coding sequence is TGTGCCAGCAGCCAAGCGGGACCGATCGCCCATGAGCAGTTCTTC.

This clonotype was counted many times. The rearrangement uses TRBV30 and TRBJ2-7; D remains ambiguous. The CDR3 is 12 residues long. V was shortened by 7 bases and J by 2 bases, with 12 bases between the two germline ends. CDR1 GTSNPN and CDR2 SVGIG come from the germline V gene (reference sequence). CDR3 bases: TGTGCCTTTAACAATAGGGCCTACGAGCAGTACTTC. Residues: CAFNNRAYEQYF. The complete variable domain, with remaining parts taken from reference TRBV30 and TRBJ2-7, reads SQTIHQWPATLVQPVGSPLSLECTVEGTSNPNLYWYRQAAGRGLQLLFYSVGIGQISSEVPQNLSASRPQDRQFILSSKKLLLSDSGFYLCAFNNRAYEQYFGPGTRLTVT.

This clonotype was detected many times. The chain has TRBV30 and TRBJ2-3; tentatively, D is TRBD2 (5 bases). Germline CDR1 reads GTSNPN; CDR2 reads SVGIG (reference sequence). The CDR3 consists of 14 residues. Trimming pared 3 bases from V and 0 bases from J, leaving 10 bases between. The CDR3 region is CAWRLDASTDTQYF. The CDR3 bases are TGTGCCTGGAGACTAGACGCTAGCACAGATACGCAGTATTTT.

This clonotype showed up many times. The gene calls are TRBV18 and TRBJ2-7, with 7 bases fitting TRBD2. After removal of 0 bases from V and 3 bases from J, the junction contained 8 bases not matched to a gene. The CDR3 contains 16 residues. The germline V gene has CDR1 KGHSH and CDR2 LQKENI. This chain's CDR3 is CASSPPTGTKFYEQYF. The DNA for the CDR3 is TGTGCCAGCTCACCACCGACGGGGACTAAATTCTACGAGCAGTACTTC.

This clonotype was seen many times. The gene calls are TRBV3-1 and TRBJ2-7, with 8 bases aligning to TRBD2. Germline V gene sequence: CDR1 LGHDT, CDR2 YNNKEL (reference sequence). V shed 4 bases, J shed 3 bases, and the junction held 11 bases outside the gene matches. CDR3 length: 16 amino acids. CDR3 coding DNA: TGTGCCAGCAGCCCATGGCGGGGGGCCTCTCTCTACGAGCAGTACTTC. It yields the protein CASSPWRGASLYEQYF.

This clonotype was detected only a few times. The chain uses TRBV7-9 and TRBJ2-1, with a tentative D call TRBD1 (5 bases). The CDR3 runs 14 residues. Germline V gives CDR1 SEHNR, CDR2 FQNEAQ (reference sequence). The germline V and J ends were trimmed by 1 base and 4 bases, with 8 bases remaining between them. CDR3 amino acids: CASSLVQVYNEQFF. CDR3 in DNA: TGTGCCAGCAGCTTAGTACAGGTTTACAATGAGCAGTTCTTC.

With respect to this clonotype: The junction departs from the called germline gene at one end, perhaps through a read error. CDR3 nucleotides: TGTGCCAGCAGCCAAGGGACAGGGGGGTCCCATGAGCAGTTCTTC. Amino acid sequence: CASSQGTGGSHEQFF. V is TRBV4-1 and J is TRBJ2-1; 11 nucleotides match TRBD1. The V gene's germline CDR1 is MGHRA and CDR2 YSYEKL. The CDR3 totals 15 residues.

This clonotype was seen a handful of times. The CDR3 DNA reads TGCGCCAGCAGCATGGGAGGGGGGAACTCCTACGAGCAGTACTTC. Its protein product is CASSMGGGNSYEQYF. This rearrangement joins TRBV5-1 to TRBJ2-7; weak D call: TRBD2 (7 bases). Looked up from germline, CDR1 is SGHRS and CDR2 is YFSETQ. V lost 4 bases, J lost 0 bases, and 14 bases lay in between. This CDR3 spans 15 amino acids.

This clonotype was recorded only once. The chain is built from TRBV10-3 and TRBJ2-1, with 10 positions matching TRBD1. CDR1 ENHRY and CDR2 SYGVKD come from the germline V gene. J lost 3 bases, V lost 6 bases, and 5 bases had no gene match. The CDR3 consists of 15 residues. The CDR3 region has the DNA TGTGCCATCAGGGGGGGACAGGGGATCTACAATGAGCAGTTCTTC. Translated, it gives CAIRGGQGIYNEQFF.

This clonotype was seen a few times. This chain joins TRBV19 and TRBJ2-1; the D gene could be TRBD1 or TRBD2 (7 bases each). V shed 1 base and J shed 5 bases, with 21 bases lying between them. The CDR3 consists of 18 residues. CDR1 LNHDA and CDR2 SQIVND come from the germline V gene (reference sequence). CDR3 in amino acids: CASSIGYLGGTADNEQFF. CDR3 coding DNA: TGTGCCAGTAGTATAGGCTATCTGGGGGGGACAGCAGACAATGAGCAGTTCTTC.

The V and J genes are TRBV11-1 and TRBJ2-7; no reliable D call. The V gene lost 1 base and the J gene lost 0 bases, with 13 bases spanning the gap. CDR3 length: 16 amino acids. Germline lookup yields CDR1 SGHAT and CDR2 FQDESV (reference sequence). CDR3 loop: CASSLGGRVRSYEQYF. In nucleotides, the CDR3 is TGTGCCAGCAGCTTAGGCGGAAGGGTCCGCTCCTACGAGCAGTACTTC.

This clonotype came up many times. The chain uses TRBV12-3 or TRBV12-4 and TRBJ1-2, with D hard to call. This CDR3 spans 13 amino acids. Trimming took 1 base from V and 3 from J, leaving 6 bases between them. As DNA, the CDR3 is TGTGCCAGCAGTTTAGAGACCCACTATGGCTACACCTTC. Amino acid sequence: CASSLETHYGYTF.

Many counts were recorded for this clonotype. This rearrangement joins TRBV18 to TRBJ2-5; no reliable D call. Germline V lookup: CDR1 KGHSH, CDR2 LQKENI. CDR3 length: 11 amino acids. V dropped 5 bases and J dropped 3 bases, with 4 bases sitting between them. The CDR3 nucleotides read TGTGCCAGCTCATCAAAAGAGACCCAGTACTTC. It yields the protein CASSSKETQYF.

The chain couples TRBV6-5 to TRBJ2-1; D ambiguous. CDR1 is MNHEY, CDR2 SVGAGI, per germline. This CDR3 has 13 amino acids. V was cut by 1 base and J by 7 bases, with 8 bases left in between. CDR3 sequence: CASSYFSRNEQFF. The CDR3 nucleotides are TGTGCCAGCAGTTACTTCTCGAGGAATGAGCAGTTCTTC.

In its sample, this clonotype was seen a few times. The CDR3 DNA reads as TGCAGTGTTCCTGCCGGGCAGCTGAACACCGGGGAGCTGTTTTTT. Translating gives CSVPAGQLNTGELFF. V usage is TRBV20-1 and J usage is TRBJ2-2; D uncertain. Trimming shortened V by 7 bases and J by 1 base, and 16 bases separated the two germline ends. The germline V gene has CDR1 DFQATT and CDR2 SNEGSKA (reference sequence). CDR3 length: 15 residues.

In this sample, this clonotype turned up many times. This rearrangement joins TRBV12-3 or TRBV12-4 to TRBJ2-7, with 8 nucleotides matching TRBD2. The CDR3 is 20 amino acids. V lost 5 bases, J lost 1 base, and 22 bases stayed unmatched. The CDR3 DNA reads TGTGCCAGCAGTGTGAGACAGTTTCTTAGGACTAGCCCTAGTTCCTACGAGCAGTACTTC. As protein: CASSVRQFLRTSPSSYEQYF.

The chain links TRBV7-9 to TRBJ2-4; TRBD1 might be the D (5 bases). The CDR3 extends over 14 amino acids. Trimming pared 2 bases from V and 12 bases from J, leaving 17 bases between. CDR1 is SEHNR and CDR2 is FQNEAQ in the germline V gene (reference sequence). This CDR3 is CASSLIGAGESQYF. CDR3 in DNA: TGTGCCAGCAGCTTAATTGGGGCAGGTGAGAGTCAGTACTTC. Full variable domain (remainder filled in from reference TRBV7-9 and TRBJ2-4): DTGVSQNPRHKITKRGQNVTFRCDPISEHNRLYWYRQTLGQGPEFLTYFQNEAQLEKSRLLSDRFSAERPKGSFSTLEIQRTEQGDSAMYLCASSLIGAGESQYFGAGTRLSVL.

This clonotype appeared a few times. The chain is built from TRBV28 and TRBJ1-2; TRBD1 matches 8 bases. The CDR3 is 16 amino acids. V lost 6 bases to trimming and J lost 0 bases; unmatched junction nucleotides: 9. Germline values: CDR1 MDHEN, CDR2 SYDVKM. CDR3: CASSTGTGVSNYGYTF. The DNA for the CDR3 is TGTGCCAGCAGCACCGGGACAGGCGTTTCTAACTATGGCTACACCTTC.

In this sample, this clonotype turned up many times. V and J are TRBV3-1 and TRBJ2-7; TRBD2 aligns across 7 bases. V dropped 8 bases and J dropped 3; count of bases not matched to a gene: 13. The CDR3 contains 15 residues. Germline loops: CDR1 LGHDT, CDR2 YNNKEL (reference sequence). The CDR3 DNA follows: TGTGCCAGCCCAAACCGACTAGCTGGGATCTACGAGCAGTACTTC. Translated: CASPNRLAGIYEQYF.

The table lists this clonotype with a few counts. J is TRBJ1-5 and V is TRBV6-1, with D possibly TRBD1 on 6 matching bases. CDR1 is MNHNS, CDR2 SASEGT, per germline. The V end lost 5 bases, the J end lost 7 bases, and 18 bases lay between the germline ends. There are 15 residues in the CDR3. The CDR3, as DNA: TGTGCCAGCAGTCCCCTGGGGGGGGGCCGACAGCCCCAGCATTTT. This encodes CASSPLGGGRQPQHF.

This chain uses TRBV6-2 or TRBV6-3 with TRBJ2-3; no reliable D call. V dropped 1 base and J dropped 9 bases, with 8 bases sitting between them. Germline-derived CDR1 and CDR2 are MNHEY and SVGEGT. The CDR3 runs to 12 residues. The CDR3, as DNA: TGTGCCAGCAGTTACTTGGCTAGGACGCAGTATTTT. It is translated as CASSYLARTQYF.

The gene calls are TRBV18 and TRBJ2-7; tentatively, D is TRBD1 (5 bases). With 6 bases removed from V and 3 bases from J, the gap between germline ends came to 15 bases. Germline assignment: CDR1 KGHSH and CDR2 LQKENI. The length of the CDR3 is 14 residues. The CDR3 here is CASSGVDKVYEQYF. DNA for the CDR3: TGTGCCAGCTCCGGAGTGGACAAGGTCTACGAGCAGTACTTC.

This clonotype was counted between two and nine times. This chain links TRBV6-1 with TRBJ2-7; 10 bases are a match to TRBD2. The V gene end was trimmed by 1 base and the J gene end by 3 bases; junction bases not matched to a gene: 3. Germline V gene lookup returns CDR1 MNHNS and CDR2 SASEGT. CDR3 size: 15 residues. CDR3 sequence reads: CASSEVSSGSYEQYF. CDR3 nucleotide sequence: TGTGCCAGCAGTGAAGTTTCTAGCGGGAGCTACGAGCAGTACTTC.